This is a list of T cell receptor beta chains from one sample in a study of T cells in Graves' hyperthyroidism and ophthalmopathy. TCRdb used MiXCR to reprocess the multiplex PCR reads, holding one entry per CDR3 protein. This table has almost 600,000 distinct CDR3 sequences, around 13% appearing once. Sequenced input: blood. Receptor source: a woman aged 30 to 39 with Graves' hyperthyroidism that later progressed to Graves' ophthalmopathy. CDR3s include the opening cysteine and the closing phenylalanine or tryptophan. The order of the fields is V gene, clone size, D gene, J gene, CDR3 DNA, CDR3 protein. A D gene is named only where the DNA matches it firmly. Rows give clone size only sometimes, using once, few, many, or a class for an expanded clone.

v_call: TRBV2
clone_size: many
d_call: .
j_call: TRBJ2-7
cdr3_nt: TGTGCCAGCAGTGAGGCCCGCCTCTCCTACGAGCAGTACTTC
cdr3_aa: CASSEARLSYEQYF

v_call: TRBV7-2
clone_size: many
d_call: .
j_call: TRBJ2-1
cdr3_nt: TGTGCCAGCAGCTTAGCGGCGCAGAGCTCCTACAATGAGCAGTTCTTC
cdr3_aa: CASSLAAQSSYNEQFF

v_call: TRBV7-8
clone_size: many
d_call: .
j_call: TRBJ1-3
cdr3_nt: TGTGCCAGCAGCTTATTTGGCAGGAGCTACTCTGGAAACACCATATATTTT
cdr3_aa: CASSLFGRSYSGNTIYF

v_call: TRBV27
clone_size: .
d_call: TRBD1
j_call: TRBJ2-6
cdr3_nt: TGTGCCAGCGGCTCCGGGACAGACTCTGGGGCCAACGTCCTGACTTTC
cdr3_aa: CASGSGTDSGANVLTF

v_call: TRBV19
clone_size: once
d_call: TRBD1
j_call: TRBJ1-6
cdr3_nt: TGTGCCAGTAGGACAGGGGCCCTGAATGATTCACCCCTCCACTTT
cdr3_aa: CASRTGALNDSPLHF

v_call: TRBV5-1
clone_size: many
d_call: .
j_call: TRBJ1-1
cdr3_nt: TGCGCCAGCAGCCTGGACTTTCCAAACACTGAAGCTTTCTTT
cdr3_aa: CASSLDFPNTEAFF

v_call: TRBV28
clone_size: many
d_call: TRBD2
j_call: TRBJ2-1
cdr3_nt: TGTGCCAGCAGTTTAGAAGCGGGAGGACGCGAGGAGCAGTTCTTC
cdr3_aa: CASSLEAGGREEQFF

v_call: TRBV3-1
clone_size: .
d_call: .
j_call: TRBJ2-5
cdr3_nt: TGTGCCAGCAGCCATAATCAGGTTCAAGAGACCCAGTACTTC
cdr3_aa: CASSHNQVQETQYF

v_call: TRBV5-5
clone_size: many
d_call: .
j_call: TRBJ2-7
cdr3_nt: TGTGCCAGCAGCTTTAAGGACATCAACTCCTACGAGCAGTACTTC
cdr3_aa: CASSFKDINSYEQYF

v_call: TRBV11-2
clone_size: many
d_call: TRBD1
j_call: TRBJ1-6
cdr3_nt: TGTGCCAGCAGCTTAGATCCGGGGACAGGTTCACCCCTCCACTTT
cdr3_aa: CASSLDPGTGSPLHF

v_call: TRBV19
clone_size: .
d_call: TRBD1
j_call: TRBJ2-7
cdr3_nt: TGTGCCAGTAGTGCCCGGACAGGGGGCGGGTACGAGCAGTACTTC
cdr3_aa: CASSARTGGGYEQYF

v_call: TRBV12-5
clone_size: many
d_call: .
j_call: TRBJ2-1
cdr3_nt: TGTGCTAGTGGCCGACTAGACAATGAGCAGTTCTTC
cdr3_aa: CASGRLDNEQFF

v_call: TRBV10-3
clone_size: many
d_call: .
j_call: TRBJ1-2
cdr3_nt: TGTGCCATCAGCGGGGTCACGGGCTCCGGCTACACCTTC
cdr3_aa: CAISGVTGSGYTF

v_call: TRBV7-2
clone_size: many
d_call: .
j_call: TRBJ1-2
cdr3_nt: TGTGCCAGCAGCTTCCAGGGAGTGGGGAACAATGGCTACACCTTC
cdr3_aa: CASSFQGVGNNGYTF

v_call: TRBV12-3/TRBV12-4
clone_size: many
d_call: TRBD2
j_call: TRBJ2-3
cdr3_nt: TGTGCCAGCAGTCCCCCGGCAGGCGGGAGAGGCACAGATACGCAGTATTTT
cdr3_aa: CASSPPAGGRGTDTQYF

v_call: TRBV19
clone_size: many
d_call: .
j_call: TRBJ1-5
cdr3_nt: TGTGCCAGTAGTAGTACGCAAAAACGTAGCAATCAGCCCCAGCATTTT
cdr3_aa: CASSSTQKRSNQPQHF

v_call: TRBV7-3
clone_size: many
d_call: TRBD1
j_call: TRBJ1-5
cdr3_nt: TGTGCCAGCAGCTTCAGGGGACAGGGCAATCAGCCCCAGCATTTT
cdr3_aa: CASSFRGQGNQPQHF

v_call: TRBV20-1
clone_size: few
d_call: TRBD2
j_call: TRBJ2-3
cdr3_nt: TGCAGTGCTAGAGAGCCTAGCGGGGACACAGATACGCAGTATTTT
cdr3_aa: CSAREPSGDTDTQYF

v_call: TRBV14
clone_size: many
d_call: .
j_call: TRBJ2-2
cdr3_nt: TGTGCCAGCAGCCAAGACGTAAGAGGGAGATTTGGCACCGGGGAGCTGTTTTTT
cdr3_aa: CASSQDVRGRFGTGELFF

v_call: TRBV7-8
clone_size: .
d_call: TRBD1
j_call: TRBJ2-4
cdr3_nt: TGTGCCAGCAGCCCGCATGGACAGGGTGACAAAAACATTCAGTACTTC
cdr3_aa: CASSPHGQGDKNIQYF

v_call: TRBV6-2/TRBV6-3
clone_size: many
d_call: TRBD1
j_call: TRBJ2-3
cdr3_nt: TGTGCCAGCAGTACGTGGGGACAGTCAACCGGGGATACGCAGTATTTT
cdr3_aa: CASSTWGQSTGDTQYF

v_call: TRBV14
clone_size: many
d_call: .
j_call: TRBJ1-1
cdr3_nt: TGTGCCAGCAGCCAAGATATCGGCACCGAAGCTTTCTTT
cdr3_aa: CASSQDIGTEAFF

v_call: TRBV20-1
clone_size: few
d_call: .
j_call: TRBJ2-2
cdr3_nt: TGCAGTGCTAGAATTGTGAGTCAAACGAACACCGGGGAGCTGTTTTTT
cdr3_aa: CSARIVSQTNTGELFF

v_call: TRBV2
clone_size: many
d_call: .
j_call: TRBJ1-2
cdr3_nt: TGTGCCGGAGGGGCCCTCGAGTATGGCTACACCTTC
cdr3_aa: CAGGALEYGYTF

v_call: TRBV12-5
clone_size: many
d_call: .
j_call: TRBJ2-3
cdr3_nt: TGTGCTAGTGGTCCGTCGGGTGATACGCAGTATTTT
cdr3_aa: CASGPSGDTQYF

v_call: TRBV7-9
clone_size: few
d_call: TRBD1
j_call: TRBJ2-5
cdr3_nt: TGTGCCAGCAGCTTAGTAGGACAGGGGGCGGCCCAGTACTTC
cdr3_aa: CASSLVGQGAAQYF

v_call: TRBV20-1
clone_size: few
d_call: .
j_call: TRBJ2-7
cdr3_nt: TGCAGTGCTGCACTCACAGTTAGCGGCACCTACGAGCAGTACTTC
cdr3_aa: CSAALTVSGTYEQYF

v_call: TRBV15
clone_size: .
d_call: .
j_call: TRBJ1-1
cdr3_nt: TGTGCCACCAGCAGAGCGGGGGGTCCTGAAGCTTTCTTT
cdr3_aa: CATSRAGGPEAFF

v_call: TRBV27
clone_size: many
d_call: .
j_call: TRBJ2-7
cdr3_nt: TGTGCCAGCAGTTCCCACCTCGCTAGCGTAAGCTCCTACGAGCAGTACTTC
cdr3_aa: CASSSHLASVSSYEQYF

v_call: TRBV6-1
clone_size: few
d_call: TRBD2
j_call: TRBJ2-4
cdr3_nt: TGTGCCAGCATCAACGGGGGGGGGGGCAAAAGCATTCAGTACTTC
cdr3_aa: CASINGGGGKSIQYF

v_call: TRBV19
clone_size: many
d_call: TRBD1
j_call: TRBJ2-3
cdr3_nt: TGTGCCCCCCGGAACCGGGACAGAAGCACAGATACGCAGTATTTT
cdr3_aa: CAPRNRDRSTDTQYF

v_call: TRBV27
clone_size: .
d_call: TRBD2
j_call: TRBJ2-1
cdr3_nt: TGTGCCAGCAGTTTGTCTAGCGGGAGGACCGGTGAGCAGTTCTTC
cdr3_aa: CASSLSSGRTGEQFF

v_call: TRBV9
clone_size: .
d_call: .
j_call: TRBJ2-1
cdr3_nt: TGTGCCAGTGGAAAACAGGGCCCTGAGCAGTTCTTC
cdr3_aa: CASGKQGPEQFF

v_call: TRBV5-1
clone_size: many
d_call: .
j_call: TRBJ2-1
cdr3_nt: TGCGCCAGCACTACTCAGGGAACCGACAATGAGCAGTTCTTC
cdr3_aa: CASTTQGTDNEQFF

v_call: TRBV11-2
clone_size: many
d_call: .
j_call: TRBJ2-7
cdr3_nt: TGTGCCAGCAGCCTCCTGCCTTACGAGCAGTACTTC
cdr3_aa: CASSLLPYEQYF

v_call: TRBV20-1
clone_size: few
d_call: TRBD2
j_call: TRBJ2-1
cdr3_nt: TGCAGTGCTAGAGGGACTAGCCTCGACACTATCTTC
cdr3_aa: CSARGTSLDTIF

v_call: TRBV19
clone_size: few
d_call: .
j_call: TRBJ2-1
cdr3_nt: TGTGCCAGTAGTATAGGGGGGGGGGCAGGCAATGAGCAGTTCTTC
cdr3_aa: CASSIGGGAGNEQFF

v_call: TRBV13
clone_size: .
d_call: TRBD1
j_call: TRBJ2-5
cdr3_nt: TGTGCCAGCAGCGGCGCCGGGACAGGGGTAGAAGAGACCCAGTACTTC
cdr3_aa: CASSGAGTGVEETQYF

v_call: TRBV20-1
clone_size: few
d_call: TRBD1
j_call: TRBJ1-5
cdr3_nt: TGCAGTGCTACGATCGGGACAGATAGCAATCAGCCCCAGCATTTT
cdr3_aa: CSATIGTDSNQPQHF

v_call: TRBV5-1
clone_size: many
d_call: TRBD2
j_call: TRBJ2-5
cdr3_nt: TGCGCCAGCAGCTCCGGACTAGCGGAAGAGACCCAGTACTTC
cdr3_aa: CASSSGLAEETQYF

v_call: TRBV2
clone_size: once
d_call: .
j_call: TRBJ2-3
cdr3_nt: TGTGCCAGCAGGGAAAGCGGAAGCACAGATACGCAGTATTTT
cdr3_aa: CASRESGSTDTQYF

v_call: TRBV20-1
clone_size: .
d_call: .
j_call: TRBJ2-5
cdr3_nt: TGCAGTGCTAGAGATTTGGGGGGCTGGGAGACCCAGTACTTC
cdr3_aa: CSARDLGGWETQYF

v_call: TRBV12-3/TRBV12-4
clone_size: .
d_call: .
j_call: TRBJ1-6
cdr3_nt: TGTGCCAGCAGTTTGTCCAGGGTAGGATCACCCCTCCACTTT
cdr3_aa: CASSLSRVGSPLHF

v_call: TRBV11-2
clone_size: .
d_call: .
j_call: TRBJ2-1
cdr3_nt: TGTGCCAGCAGCTTAGTATGGGCGGGATGGTCCTACAATGAGCAGTTCTTC
cdr3_aa: CASSLVWAGWSYNEQFF

v_call: TRBV7-3
clone_size: many
d_call: .
j_call: TRBJ2-5
cdr3_nt: TGTGCCAGCAGTCCGTTTGGGGATAGGTTTCAAGAGACCCAGTACTTC
cdr3_aa: CASSPFGDRFQETQYF